This T cell receptor beta chain was sequenced during a study of blood T cells in healthy people across ages. About the research overall: Researchers report that template switching captured about one barcoded beta molecule per two T cells. Whole-study results and caveats: A strong correlation was found between TCR beta diversity and the percentage of naive T cells.

This clonotype was counted only a few times. Its antigen is unidentified. The CDR3 covers 14 residues. Trimming took 5 bases from V and 5 from J, leaving 15 bases between them. A second PCR of 7 to 11 cycles used a sample-barcoded 5' primer and a J-beta primer mix. Via MiXCR, TCRdb re-called the 5' RACE reads, giving one row per CDR3 protein. The sample consists of 800,000 to 1,300,000 distinct CDR3 sequences, roughly a quarter of them appearing once. These data also formed part of another study, on T cells of mothers and their children. That investigation notes: The search for persistent microchimeric T cell clones detected none.

The receptor was isolated from a girl aged 2-10 years in good health. Material: blood. This sequence joins TRBV12-3 or TRBV12-4 and TRBJ1-1; D possibly corresponds to TRBD1 (5 bases). In DNA form, the CDR3 reads TGTGCCAGCAGTGGCTACTGGGGGGATACTGAAGCTTTCTTT. Its protein is CASSGYWGDTEAFF.